Listed below are T cell receptor beta chains from one sample, sequenced in a study of regulatory T cells in long-lasting Graves disease. TCRdb used MiXCR to reprocess the multiplex PCR reads, holding one entry per CDR3 protein. This repertoire shows 350,000 to 500,000 distinct CDR3 sequences, approximately 14% found once; its top ten account for under 20%. Another study also made use of these data, one on T cells in Graves' hyperthyroidism and ophthalmopathy.

Here the sequenced sample was peripheral blood mononuclear cells (PBMCs), taken at new diagnosis, from a patient treated with antithyroid drugs. The receptors here all came from a woman aged 45 to 65 with Graves disease. Both conserved end residues are part of each CDR3. The D gene is left open where the match is weak. Clone size, where shown, is once, few, many, or a class for clones that have expanded.

>many|TRBV28|TRBD2|17|TRBJ2-3
CANSLAKRGTSTDTQYF
TGTGCCAACAGTTTAGCCAAGCGGGGTACCAGCACAGATACGCAGTATTTT
>many|TRBV24-1|TRBD2|16|TRBJ2-5
CATSDLTSGSGETQYF
TGTGCCACCAGTGATTTGACTAGCGGGAGTGGAGAGACCCAGTACTTC
>many|TRBV18|NA|16|TRBJ1-2
CASSPPSRDAGYGYTF
TGTGCCAGCTCACCACCGTCCAGGGATGCAGGCTATGGCTACACCTTC
>many|TRBV6-2/TRBV6-3|NA|15|TRBJ2-7
CASSYEGGPSYEQYF
TGTGCCAGCAGTTATGAAGGGGGTCCCTCCTACGAGCAGTACTTC
>many|TRBV28|TRBD1|16|TRBJ2-7
CASSSPGTGGPYEQYF
TGTGCCAGCAGTTCCCCCGGGACAGGGGGACCTTACGAGCAGTACTTC
>NA|TRBV28|NA|14|TRBJ2-7
CASSYSGTTYEQYF
TGTGCCAGCAGTTACTCCGGGACAACCTACGAGCAGTACTTC
>few|TRBV27|NA|14|TRBJ1-4
CASSLGEPYEKLFF
TGTGCCAGCAGTTTAGGCGAGCCTTATGAAAAACTGTTTTTT
>many|TRBV28|NA|14|TRBJ2-3
CASSPGAVGDTQYF
TGTGCCAGCAGTCCGGGTGCGGTTGGAGATACGCAGTATTTT
>many|TRBV2|NA|17|TRBJ2-1
CASSLGIQGPLRDEQFF
TGTGCCAGCAGCCTAGGGATTCAGGGGCCGCTCAGGGATGAGCAGTTCTTC
>many|TRBV28|NA|17|TRBJ2-3
CASSSEQRSLTTDTQYF
TGTGCCAGCAGTTCCGAACAACGGTCCCTCACCACAGATACGCAGTATTTT
>many|TRBV5-1|NA|14|TRBJ2-7
CASSLESSSYEQYF
TGCGCCAGCAGCTTGGAGTCCAGTAGTTACGAGCAGTACTTC
>NA|TRBV5-5|TRBD1|21|TRBJ1-2
CASSLGAPSTGTGGIGYGYTF
TGTGCCAGCAGCTTGGGCGCACCCTCGACCGGGACAGGGGGAATTGGGTATGGCTACACCTTC
>many|TRBV3-1|NA|13|TRBJ2-3
CASSQNGLDTQYF
TGTGCCAGCAGCCAGAACGGGCTAGATACGCAGTATTTT
>many|TRBV5-1|TRBD1|15|TRBJ2-7
CASSHRDRGLDEQYF
TGCGCCAGCAGCCATCGAGACAGGGGGCTCGACGAGCAGTACTTC
>many|TRBV11-2|NA|14|TRBJ2-3
CASWGVSSTDTQYF
TGTGCCAGCTGGGGGGTATCTAGCACAGATACGCAGTATTTT
>NA|TRBV6-2/TRBV6-3|NA|17|TRBJ2-4
CASIGHPSYAAKNIQYF
TGTGCCAGCATCGGACATCCCTCCTATGCGGCCAAAAACATTCAGTACTTC
>few|TRBV10-3|TRBD1|14|TRBJ1-3
CAISVGTGGNTIYF
TGTGCCATCAGTGTGGGGACAGGGGGAAACACCATATATTTT
>few|TRBV18|TRBD2|15|TRBJ2-7
CASSPGTSWDYEQYF
TGTGCCAGCTCACCGGGGACTAGCTGGGACTACGAGCAGTACTTC
>many|TRBV28|NA|18|TRBJ2-1
CASRPVYLRTETYNEQFF
TGTGCCAGCCGCCCCGTTTACCTTCGGACAGAGACCTACAATGAGCAGTTCTTC
>NA|TRBV10-3|NA|15|TRBJ2-2
CAITVAEMNTGELFF
TGTGCCATCACTGTAGCGGAGATGAACACCGGGGAGCTGTTTTTT
>many|TRBV2|TRBD2|14|TRBJ2-1
CASVTSGEANEQFF
TGTGCCAGCGTGACTAGCGGGGAGGCTAATGAGCAGTTCTTC
>many|TRBV4-2|TRBD2|19|TRBJ2-2
CASSHLGLAGDRDTGELFF
TGTGCCAGCAGCCACCTCGGACTAGCGGGAGACCGGGACACCGGGGAGCTGTTTTTT
>NA|TRBV10-3|TRBD1|13|TRBJ1-5
CAISKGQGQPQHF
TGTGCCATCAGCAAAGGACAGGGCCAGCCCCAGCATTTT
>many|TRBV11-2|TRBD2|17|TRBJ2-7
CASSWNPGTSDFREQYF
TGTGCCAGCAGCTGGAACCCCGGGACTAGCGACTTCCGCGAGCAGTACTTC
>many|TRBV5-1|TRBD2|15|TRBJ2-1
CASSFGSGRVNEQFF
TGCGCCAGCAGCTTTGGTAGCGGGAGGGTCAATGAGCAGTTCTTC
>many|TRBV6-1|TRBD2|13|TRBJ2-7
CAVRREGHNEQYF
TGTGCCGTTCGGCGGGAGGGCCACAACGAGCAGTACTTC
>many|TRBV7-8|TRBD2|14|TRBJ2-5
CASTEQAGEETQYF
TGTGCCAGCACCGAACAGGCGGGGGAAGAGACCCAGTACTTC
>NA|TRBV18|NA|13|TRBJ1-2
CASSPPSEQGYTF
TGTGCCAGCTCACCACCTTCAGAGCAAGGCTACACCTTC
>once|TRBV12-3/TRBV12-4|TRBD2|17|TRBJ2-1
CASSPRGLAGAFNEQFF
TGTGCCAGCAGTCCCAGGGGACTAGCGGGAGCGTTCAATGAGCAGTTCTTC
>many|TRBV28|NA|15|TRBJ2-1
CASTPRGGTWNEQFF
TGTGCCAGCACCCCGCGTGGTGGAACTTGGAATGAGCAGTTCTTC
>many|TRBV2|TRBD2|17|TRBJ2-1
CASSQGLAGGLPGEQFF
TGTGCCAGCAGCCAGGGACTAGCGGGAGGACTGCCCGGGGAGCAGTTCTTC
>NA|TRBV7-2|NA|14|TRBJ2-1
CASSLAEWGNEQFF
TGTGCCAGCAGCTTAGCGGAGTGGGGCAATGAGCAGTTCTTC